The 2 T cell receptor beta chains reported below all come from one sample, sequenced in a study of tumor and adjacent non-tumor tissue in lung cancer. The template was RNA from unsorted bulk tissue. TCRbeta libraries were built with three rounds of nested PCR, modified from ARM-PCR. TCRdb re-called the multiplex PCR reads through MiXCR, storing one row per CDR3 protein. The table shows 60,000 to 85,000 distinct CDR3 sequences, with 60% to 85% occurring only once. The sample comprised lung tumor tissue. Every receptor here comes from a woman aged 50 to 60 with non-small cell lung cancer.

This clonotype counts as medium-sized. The V gene is TRBV11-2, the J gene TRBJ2-5; D is uncertain. Germline assignment: CDR1 SGHAT and CDR2 FQNNGV. Trimming pared 1 base from V and 1 base from J, leaving 7 bases between. This CDR3 is built from 14 residues. CDR3 in amino acids: CASSLVDLQETQYF. The CDR3, as DNA: TGTGCCAGCAGCTTAGTAGATCTCCAAGAGACCCAGTACTTC.

About this clonotype itself: Lacking the conserved final phenylalanine or tryptophan, this CDR3 likely reflects a read error. The DNA is omitted, as the CDR3 cannot be located on it reliably, and the CDR3 follows TCRdb's listing. The genes are TRBV10-3 and TRBJ2-7; the table gives TRBD1 as D, unverified against the DNA. The CDR3 is made up of 13 amino acids, end residues included. Germline CDR1 and CDR2: ENHRY and SYGVKD. CDR3 protein: CAIEGQDSYEQYL.